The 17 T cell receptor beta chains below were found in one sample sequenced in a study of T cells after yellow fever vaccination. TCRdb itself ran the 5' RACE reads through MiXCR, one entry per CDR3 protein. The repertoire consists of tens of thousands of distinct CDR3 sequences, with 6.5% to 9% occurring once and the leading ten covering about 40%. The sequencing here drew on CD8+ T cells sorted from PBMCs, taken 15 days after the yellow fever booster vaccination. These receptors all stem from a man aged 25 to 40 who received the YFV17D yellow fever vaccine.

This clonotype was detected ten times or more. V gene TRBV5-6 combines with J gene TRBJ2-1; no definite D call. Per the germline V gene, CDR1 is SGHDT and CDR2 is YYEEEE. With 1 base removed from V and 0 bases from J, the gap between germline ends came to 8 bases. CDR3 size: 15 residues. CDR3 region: CASSLIASSYNEQFF. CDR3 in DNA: TGTGCCAGCAGCTTGATTGCGAGCTCCTACAATGAGCAGTTCTTC. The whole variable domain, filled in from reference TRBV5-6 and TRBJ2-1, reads DAGVTQSPTHLIKTRGQQVTLRCSPKSGHDTVSWYQQALGQGPQFIFQYYEEEERQRGNFPDRFSGHQFPNYSSELNVNALLLGDSALYLCASSLIASSYNEQFFGPGTRLTVL.

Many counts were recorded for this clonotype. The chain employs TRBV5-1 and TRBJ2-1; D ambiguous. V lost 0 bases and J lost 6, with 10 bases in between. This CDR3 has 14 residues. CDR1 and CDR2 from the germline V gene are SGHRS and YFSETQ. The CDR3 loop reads CASSLAGASNEQFF. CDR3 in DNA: TGCGCCAGCAGCTTGGCCGGCGCTTCCAATGAGCAGTTCTTC.

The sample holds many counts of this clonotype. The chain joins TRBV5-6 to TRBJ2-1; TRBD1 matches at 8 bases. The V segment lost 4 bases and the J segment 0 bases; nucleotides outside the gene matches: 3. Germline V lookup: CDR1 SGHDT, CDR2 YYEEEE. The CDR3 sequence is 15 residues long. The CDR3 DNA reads TGTGCCAGCAGCCGGGACAGGACCTCCTACAATGAGCAGTTCTTC. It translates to CASSRDRTSYNEQFF.

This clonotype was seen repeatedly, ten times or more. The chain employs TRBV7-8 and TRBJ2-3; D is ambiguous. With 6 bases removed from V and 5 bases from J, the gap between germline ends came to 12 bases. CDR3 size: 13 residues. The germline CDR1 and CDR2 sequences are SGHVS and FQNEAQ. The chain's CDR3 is CASRPGNQDTQYF. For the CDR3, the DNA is TGTGCCAGCAGGCCCGGAAACCAAGATACGCAGTATTTT.

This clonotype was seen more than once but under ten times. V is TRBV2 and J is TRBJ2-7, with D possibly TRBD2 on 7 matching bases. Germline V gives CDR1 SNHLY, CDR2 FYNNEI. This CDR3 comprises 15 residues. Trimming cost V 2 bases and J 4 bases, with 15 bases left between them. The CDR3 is CASSESGGIGYEQYF. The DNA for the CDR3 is TGTGCCAGCAGTGAATCGGGGGGCATTGGGTACGAGCAGTACTTC.

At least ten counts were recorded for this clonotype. The CDR3 sequence: CASSVKGALETQYF. DNA of the CDR3: TGTGCCAGCAGTGTGAAGGGGGCGCTTGAGACCCAGTACTTC. The chain couples TRBV28 to TRBJ2-5, with TRBD1 matching over 7 bases. Germline V gene lookup returns CDR1 MDHEN and CDR2 SYDVKM. Trimming cost V 5 bases and J 5 bases; bases outside gene matches: 8. The CDR3 spans 14 residues.

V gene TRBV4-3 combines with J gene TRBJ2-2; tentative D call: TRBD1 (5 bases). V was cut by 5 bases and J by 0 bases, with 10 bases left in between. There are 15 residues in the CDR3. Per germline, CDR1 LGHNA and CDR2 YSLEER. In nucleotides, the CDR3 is TGCGCCAGCAGCAGCAGGGATACGAACACCGGGGAGCTGTTTTTT. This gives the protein CASSSRDTNTGELFF.

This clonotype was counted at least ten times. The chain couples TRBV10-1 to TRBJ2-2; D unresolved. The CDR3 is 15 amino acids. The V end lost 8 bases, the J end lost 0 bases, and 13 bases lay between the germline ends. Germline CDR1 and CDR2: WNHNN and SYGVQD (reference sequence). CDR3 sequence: CASSYTRSNTGELFF. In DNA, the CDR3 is TGCGCCAGCTCCTACACACGCTCGAACACCGGGGAGCTGTTTTTT.

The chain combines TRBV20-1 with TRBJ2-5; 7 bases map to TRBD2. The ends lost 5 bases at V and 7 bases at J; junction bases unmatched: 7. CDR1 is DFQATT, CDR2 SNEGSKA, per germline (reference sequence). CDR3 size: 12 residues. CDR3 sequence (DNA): TGCAGTGCTGGACCAGCGGGGTGGACCCAGTACTTC. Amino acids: CSAGPAGWTQYF.

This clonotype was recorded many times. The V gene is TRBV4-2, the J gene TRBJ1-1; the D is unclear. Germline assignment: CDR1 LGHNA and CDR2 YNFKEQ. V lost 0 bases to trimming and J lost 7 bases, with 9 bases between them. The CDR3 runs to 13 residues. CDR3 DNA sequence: TGTGCCAGCAGCCAAGATCCTGTAGGTGAAGCTTTCTTT. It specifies CASSQDPVGEAFF.

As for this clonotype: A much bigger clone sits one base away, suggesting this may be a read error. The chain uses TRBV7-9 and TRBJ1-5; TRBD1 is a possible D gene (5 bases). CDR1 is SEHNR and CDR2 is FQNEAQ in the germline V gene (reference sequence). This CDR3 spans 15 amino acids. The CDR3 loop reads CASSRTGDSSQPQHF. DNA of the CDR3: TGTGCCAGCAGCCGAACAGGAGATAGCAGTCAGCCCCAGCATTTT.

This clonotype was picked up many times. CDR3 in DNA: TGTGCCAGCACCAACGCCGGGACAGGGGTTAGTGAGCAGTTCTTC. Its protein is CASTNAGTGVSEQFF. This chain connects TRBV12-3 or TRBV12-4 to TRBJ2-1, with TRBD1 matching 10 bases. The length of the CDR3 is 15 residues. Losses at the gene ends were 7 bases for V and 9 bases for J; bases not matched to a gene: 12.

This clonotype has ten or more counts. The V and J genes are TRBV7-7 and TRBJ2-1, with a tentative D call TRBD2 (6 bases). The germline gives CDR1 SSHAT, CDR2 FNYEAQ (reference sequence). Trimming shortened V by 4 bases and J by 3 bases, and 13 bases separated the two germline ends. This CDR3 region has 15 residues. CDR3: CASSSSGLYYNEQFF. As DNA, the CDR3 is TGTGCCAGCAGCTCCTCGGGACTCTACTACAATGAGCAGTTCTTC.

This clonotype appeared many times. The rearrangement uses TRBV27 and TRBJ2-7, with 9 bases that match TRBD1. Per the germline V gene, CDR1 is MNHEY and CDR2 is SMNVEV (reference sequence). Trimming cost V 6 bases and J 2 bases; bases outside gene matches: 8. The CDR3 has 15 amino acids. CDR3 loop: CASSTTGTGPYEQYF. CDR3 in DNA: TGTGCCAGCAGCACAACCGGGACAGGGCCCTACGAGCAGTACTTC.

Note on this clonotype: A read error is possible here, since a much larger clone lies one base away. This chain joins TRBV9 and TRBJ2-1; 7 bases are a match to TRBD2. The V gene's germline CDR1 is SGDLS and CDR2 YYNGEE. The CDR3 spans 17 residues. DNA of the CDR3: TGTCCCAGCAGCGTAAGAACCGGGACTACCCAACAATATGAGCAGTTCTTC. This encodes CPSSVRTGTTQQYEQFF.

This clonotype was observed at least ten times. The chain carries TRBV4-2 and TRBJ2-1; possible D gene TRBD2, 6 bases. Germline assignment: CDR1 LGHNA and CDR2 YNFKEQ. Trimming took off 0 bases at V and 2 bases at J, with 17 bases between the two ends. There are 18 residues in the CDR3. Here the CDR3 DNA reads TGTGCCAGCAGCCAAGATCGGCCCGGGACTTATACCTACAATGAGCAGTTCTTC. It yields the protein CASSQDRPGTYTYNEQFF.

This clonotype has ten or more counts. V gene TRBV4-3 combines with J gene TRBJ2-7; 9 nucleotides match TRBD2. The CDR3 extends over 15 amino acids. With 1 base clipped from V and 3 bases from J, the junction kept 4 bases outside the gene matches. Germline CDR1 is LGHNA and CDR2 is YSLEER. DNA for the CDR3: TGCGCCAGCAGCCAAGGGCGGGAGGGCCGCTACGAGCAGTACTTC. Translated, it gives CASSQGREGRYEQYF.